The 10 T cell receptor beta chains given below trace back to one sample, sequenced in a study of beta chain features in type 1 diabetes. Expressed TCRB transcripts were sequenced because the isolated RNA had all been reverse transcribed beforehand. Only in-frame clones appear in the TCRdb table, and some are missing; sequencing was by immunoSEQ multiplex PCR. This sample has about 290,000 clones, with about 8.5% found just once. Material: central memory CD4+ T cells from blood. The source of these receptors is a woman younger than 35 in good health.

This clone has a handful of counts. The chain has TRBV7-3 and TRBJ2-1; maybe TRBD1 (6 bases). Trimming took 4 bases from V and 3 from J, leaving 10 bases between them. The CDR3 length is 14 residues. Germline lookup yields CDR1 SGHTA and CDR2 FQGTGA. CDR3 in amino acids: CASSYRAGYNEQFF. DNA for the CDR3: TGTGCCAGCAGCTACAGGGCAGGCTACAATGAGCAGTTCTTC.

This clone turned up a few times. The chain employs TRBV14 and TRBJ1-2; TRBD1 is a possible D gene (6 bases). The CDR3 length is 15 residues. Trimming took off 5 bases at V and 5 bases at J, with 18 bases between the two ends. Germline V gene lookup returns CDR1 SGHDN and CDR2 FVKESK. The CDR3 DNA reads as TGTGCCAGCAGCGAAAACAGGGTCCCAGGGTATGGCTACACCTTC. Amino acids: CASSENRVPGYGYTF.

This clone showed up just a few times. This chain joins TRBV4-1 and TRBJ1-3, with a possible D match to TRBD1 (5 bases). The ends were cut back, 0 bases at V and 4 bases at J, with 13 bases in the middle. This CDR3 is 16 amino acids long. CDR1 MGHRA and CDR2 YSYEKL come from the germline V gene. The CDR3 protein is CASSQEREGMGNTIYF. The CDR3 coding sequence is TGCGCCAGCAGCCAAGAACGGGAGGGGATGGGAAACACCATATATTTT.

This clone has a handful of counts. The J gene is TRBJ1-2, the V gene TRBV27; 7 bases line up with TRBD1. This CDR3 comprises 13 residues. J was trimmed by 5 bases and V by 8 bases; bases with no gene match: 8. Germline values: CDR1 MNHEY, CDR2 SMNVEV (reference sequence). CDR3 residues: CASGSRGEYGYTF. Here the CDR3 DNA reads TGTGCCAGCGGATCCAGGGGGGAGTATGGCTACACCTTC.

CDR3 DNA: TGTGCCAGCAGCTTAGCGGGAGTGGACTACGAGCAGTACTTC. The encoded protein is CASSLAGVDYEQYF. V usage is TRBV7-6 and J usage is TRBJ2-7; TRBD2 is a possible D gene (5 bases). This CDR3 region has 14 residues. Per the germline V gene, CDR1 is SGHVS and CDR2 is FNYEAQ. V shed 0 bases and J shed 3 bases, with 9 bases lying between them.

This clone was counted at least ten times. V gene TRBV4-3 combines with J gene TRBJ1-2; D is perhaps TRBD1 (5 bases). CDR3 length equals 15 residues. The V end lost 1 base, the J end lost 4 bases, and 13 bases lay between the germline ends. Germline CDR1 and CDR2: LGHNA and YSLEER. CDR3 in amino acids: CASSQAVQGSYGYTF. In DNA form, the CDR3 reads TGCGCCAGCAGCCAAGCGGTCCAGGGTAGCTATGGCTACACCTTC.

For the CDR3, the DNA is TGTGCCAGCAGCGTAGTGCAGGGGGGTATCGATGAGCAGTTCTTC. It translates to CASSVVQGGIDEQFF. The chain has TRBV9 and TRBJ2-1, with D perhaps TRBD1 (7 bases). V was trimmed by 0 bases and J by 8 bases, leaving 15 bases between them. Germline values: CDR1 SGDLS, CDR2 YYNGEE. The CDR3 consists of 15 residues.

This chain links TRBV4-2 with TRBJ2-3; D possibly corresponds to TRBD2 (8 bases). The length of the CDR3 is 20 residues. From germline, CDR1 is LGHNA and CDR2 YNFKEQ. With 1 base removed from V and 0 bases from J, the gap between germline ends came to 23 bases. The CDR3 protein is CASSQGGGRGQITSTDTQYF. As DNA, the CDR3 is TGTGCCAGCAGCCAAGGCGGGGGGCGGGGACAGATCACTAGCACAGATACGCAGTATTTT.

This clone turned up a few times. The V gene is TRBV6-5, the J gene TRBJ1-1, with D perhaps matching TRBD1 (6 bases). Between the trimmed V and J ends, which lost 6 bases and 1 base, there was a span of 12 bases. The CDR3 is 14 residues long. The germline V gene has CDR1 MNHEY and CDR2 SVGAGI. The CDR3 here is CASRLDRSNTEAFF. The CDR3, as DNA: TGTGCCAGCAGGCTGGACAGATCGAACACTGAAGCTTTCTTT.

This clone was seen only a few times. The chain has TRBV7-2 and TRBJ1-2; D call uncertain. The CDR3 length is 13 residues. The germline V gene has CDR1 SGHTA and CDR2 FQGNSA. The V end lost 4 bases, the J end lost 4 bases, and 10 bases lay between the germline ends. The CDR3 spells CASSWSGAYGYTF. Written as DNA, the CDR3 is TGTGCCAGCAGCTGGAGTGGCGCCTATGGCTACACCTTC.